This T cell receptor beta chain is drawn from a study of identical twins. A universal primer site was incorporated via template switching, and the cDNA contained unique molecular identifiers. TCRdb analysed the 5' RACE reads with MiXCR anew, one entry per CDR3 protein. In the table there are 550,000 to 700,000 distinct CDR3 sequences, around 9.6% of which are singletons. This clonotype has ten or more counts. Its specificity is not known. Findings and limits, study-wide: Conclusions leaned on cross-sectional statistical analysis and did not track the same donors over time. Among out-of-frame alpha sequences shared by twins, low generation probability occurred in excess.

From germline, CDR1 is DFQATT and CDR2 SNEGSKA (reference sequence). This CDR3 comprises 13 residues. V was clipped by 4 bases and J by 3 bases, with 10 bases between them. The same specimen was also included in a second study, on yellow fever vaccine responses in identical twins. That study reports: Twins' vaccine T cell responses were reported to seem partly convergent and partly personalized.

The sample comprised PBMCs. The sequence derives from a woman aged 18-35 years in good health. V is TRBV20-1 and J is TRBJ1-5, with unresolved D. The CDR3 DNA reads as TGCAGTGCTAACGGGGTTGACAATCAGCCCCAGCATTTT. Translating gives CSANGVDNQPQHF.